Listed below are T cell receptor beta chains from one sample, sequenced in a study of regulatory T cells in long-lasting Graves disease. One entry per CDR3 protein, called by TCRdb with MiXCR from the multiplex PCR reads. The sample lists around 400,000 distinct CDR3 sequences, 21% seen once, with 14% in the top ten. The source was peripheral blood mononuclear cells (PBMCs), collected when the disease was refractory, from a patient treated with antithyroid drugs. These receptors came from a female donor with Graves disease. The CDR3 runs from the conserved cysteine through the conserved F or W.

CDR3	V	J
CASSVDYSGRAFF	TRBV9	TRBJ1-1
CASSRRAPGEYF	TRBV28	TRBJ2-7
CSARDLAGGGSWSYEQYF	TRBV20-1	TRBJ2-7
CASNLYSRTFNSPLHF	TRBV5-6	TRBJ1-6
CASSSGSGSLTYEQYF	TRBV28	TRBJ2-7
CASRLRGGGQYTYEQYF	TRBV7-8	TRBJ2-7
CSAKGTTTLYEQYF	TRBV20-1	TRBJ2-7
CAIRDSSGLQETQYF	TRBV10-3	TRBJ2-5
CASSPDPLSEQYF	TRBV5-6	TRBJ2-7
CASNLGRVGELFF	TRBV12-3/TRBV12-4	TRBJ2-2
CSVEDSKAGGVLFF	TRBV29-1	TRBJ2-2
CASSREGEIGGDQETQYF	TRBV7-2	TRBJ2-5
CASSPGLLSLHF	TRBV12-3/TRBV12-4	TRBJ1-6
CASSQDLLAQETQYF	TRBV3-1	TRBJ2-5
CSARGNWGYIQYF	TRBV20-1	TRBJ2-4
CASSVILGAYNQPQHF	TRBV6-1	TRBJ1-5
CSARGQGANTEAFF	TRBV20-1	TRBJ1-1
CASSIEDGAYEQYF	TRBV19	TRBJ2-7
CAIRNSGTATGELFF	TRBV10-3	TRBJ2-2
CASSLVETKNTEAFF	TRBV5-1	TRBJ1-1
CAWSVALLGEAFF	TRBV30	TRBJ1-1
CASSRGNIQYF	TRBV27	TRBJ2-4
CASSTDLDEQYF	TRBV19	TRBJ2-7
CASSTQGPYNEQFF	TRBV14	TRBJ2-1
CASSWGSGYEQYF	TRBV28	TRBJ2-7
CSVVPTSGPYEQYF	TRBV29-1	TRBJ2-7
CASSLVSKGADEQFF	TRBV28	TRBJ2-1
CASRKVSRGNGSEAFF	TRBV19	TRBJ1-1